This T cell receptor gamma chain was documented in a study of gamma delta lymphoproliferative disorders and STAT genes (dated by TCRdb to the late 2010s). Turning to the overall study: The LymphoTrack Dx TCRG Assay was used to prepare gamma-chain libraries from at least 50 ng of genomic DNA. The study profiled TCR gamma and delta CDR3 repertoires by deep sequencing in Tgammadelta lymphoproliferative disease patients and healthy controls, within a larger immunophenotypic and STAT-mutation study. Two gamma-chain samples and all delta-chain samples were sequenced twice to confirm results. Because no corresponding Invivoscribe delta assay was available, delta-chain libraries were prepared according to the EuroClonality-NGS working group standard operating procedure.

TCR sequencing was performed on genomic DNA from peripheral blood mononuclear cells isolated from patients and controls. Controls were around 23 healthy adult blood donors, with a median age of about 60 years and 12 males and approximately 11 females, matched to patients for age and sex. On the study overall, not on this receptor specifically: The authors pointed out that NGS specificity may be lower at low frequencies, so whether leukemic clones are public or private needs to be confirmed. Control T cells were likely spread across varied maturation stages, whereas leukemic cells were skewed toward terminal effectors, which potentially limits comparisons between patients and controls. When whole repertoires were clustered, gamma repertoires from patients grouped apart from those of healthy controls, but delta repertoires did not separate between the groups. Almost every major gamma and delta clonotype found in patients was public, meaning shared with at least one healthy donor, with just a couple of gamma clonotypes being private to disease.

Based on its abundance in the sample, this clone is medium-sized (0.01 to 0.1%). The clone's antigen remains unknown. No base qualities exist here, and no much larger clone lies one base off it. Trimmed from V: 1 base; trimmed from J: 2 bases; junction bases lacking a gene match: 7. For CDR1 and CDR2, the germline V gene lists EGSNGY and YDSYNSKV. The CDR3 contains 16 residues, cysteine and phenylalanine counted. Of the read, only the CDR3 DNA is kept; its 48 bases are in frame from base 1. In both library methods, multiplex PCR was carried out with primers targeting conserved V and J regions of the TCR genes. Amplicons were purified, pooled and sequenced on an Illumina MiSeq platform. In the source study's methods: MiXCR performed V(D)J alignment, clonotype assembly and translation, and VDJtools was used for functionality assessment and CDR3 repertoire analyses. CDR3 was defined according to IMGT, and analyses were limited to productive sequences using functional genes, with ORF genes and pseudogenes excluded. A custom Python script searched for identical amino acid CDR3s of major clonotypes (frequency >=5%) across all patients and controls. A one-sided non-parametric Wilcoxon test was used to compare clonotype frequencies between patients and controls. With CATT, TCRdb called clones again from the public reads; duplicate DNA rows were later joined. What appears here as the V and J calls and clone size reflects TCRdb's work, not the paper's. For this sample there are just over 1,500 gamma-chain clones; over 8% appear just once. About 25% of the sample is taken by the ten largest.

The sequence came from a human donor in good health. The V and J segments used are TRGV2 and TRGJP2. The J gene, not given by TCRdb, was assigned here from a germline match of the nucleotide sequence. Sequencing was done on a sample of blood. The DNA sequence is TGTGCCACCTGGGACGGTAGGCGAAGTAGTGATTGGATCAAGACGTTT. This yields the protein CATWDGRRSSDWIKTF.